This T cell receptor (beta chain) was profiled in a study of post-analysis software for immune sequencing data. Overall study: The disease courses spanned relapsing-remitting, secondary progressive and progressive-relapsing forms of multiple sclerosis. Study outcomes and limitations: Controls had lower frequencies than patients of roughly five TRBV segments, which included TRBV5-6, TRBV5-1 and TRBV20-1. Significantly lower normalized Chao1 diversity was found in patients with multiple sclerosis relative to controls.

TCR beta cDNA libraries included unique molecular identifiers. Researchers reported 520,000 or so cDNA molecules coming from roughly 1 to 10 million T cells. TCRdb re-derived calls from the PCR reads in MiXCR, one entry per CDR3 protein. Among 600,000 to 700,000 distinct CDR3 sequences listed, approximately 59% were seen once. Note on this clonotype: The antigen is not known.

CDR3 length equals 13 residues. V shed 7 bases and J shed 5 bases, with 13 bases lying between them. CDR1 and CDR2 from the germline V gene are SNHLY and FYNNEI. This chain connects TRBV2 to TRBJ2-3; D call uncertain. The sequence was collected from a girl between 2 and 10 years old with multiple sclerosis. The specimen was blood. CDR3 loop: CASTLILRDTQYF. The CDR3 nucleotides are TGTGCCAGCACTCTGATCCTACGAGATACGCAGTATTTT.